This TCR beta chain is from a study of CD8 T cells in Susac syndrome (dated by TCRdb to the late 2010s). Regarding the complete study: Of the Susac syndrome patients who were sequenced, about six had clinically active disease and 8 or 9 were in clinical remission. The clonality of the CD8+ T cell repertoire was compared across some eleven healthy donors, roughly 14 Susac syndrome patients and under 17 multiple sclerosis patients. At the time of blood withdrawal, Susac syndrome patients were either therapy-naive, taking corticosteroids (with some also receiving IVIg), or on IVIg alone. Repertoire sequencing was used to test whether CD8+ T cell activation and differentiation in Susac syndrome was antigen driven.

The CDR1 and CDR2 encoded by the germline V gene (reference sequence) are LNHDA and SQIVND. Including the terminal cysteine and phenylalanine, the CDR3 comprises 9 residues. Only CDR3 DNA remains: 27 bases, in frame from the first base. RNA was extracted using the RNeasy kit, and roughly 0.5 to 1 ug of the RNA was reverse transcribed with random hexamers. The immunoSEQ multiplex PCR assay, which covers 54 Vbeta and 13 Jbeta segments, was used to amplify TCR beta CDR3 regions. PCR amplification bias was corrected by using a synthetic template baseline for primer optimization and computational correction. As for how the authors treated the data: Reads were annotated to V, D and J genes per IMGT and analyzed with immunoSEQ Analyzer, keeping only productive sequences. Clonality was calculated as one minus the Shannon entropy normalized by log2 of the number of productive unique sequences. For each patient and control, public and private clones were evaluated within the 100 most prevalent clones. A clone was defined as Susac-specific if it was absent from the healthy and MS cohorts, from more than 850 published viral clones and from other ImmuneACCESS disease sequences. TCRdb passed the public sequencing reads through fastp at Q25 and MiXCR, retaining productive beta sequences. Identical CDR3 proteins give one entry, which carries the most common genes and DNA. These V and J calls derive from TCRdb rather than the authors' analysis. For this sample the table gives about 100,000 distinct CDR3 sequences, of which about 96% were detected only once. The ten largest clonotypes hold 0.3% of the sample.

Peripheral blood CD8+ and CD4+ T cells from healthy donors, Susac syndrome patients and multiple sclerosis patients were profiled using high-throughput TCR beta sequencing. Recently defined diagnostic criteria for definite or probable disease were met by the Susac syndrome patients. Bulk CD8+ and CD4+ T cells were purified by magnetic negative isolation, while CD8+ TEMRA cells were enriched using FACS. Blood was collected in EDTA tubes and processed within 24 hours, with PBMCs isolated through density gradient centrifugation. PBMCs intended for TCR sequencing were cryopreserved in liquid nitrogen and were subsequently thawed in a 37 degrees C water bath. Purity of sorted or isolated CD4+, CD8+ and CD8+ TEMRA cells was at least 90%. In the case of this clonotype: Its antigen remains unidentified. The sample holds no much larger clone one base away, and base qualities are not on file.

The paper's findings and limits, for the study overall: The number of individuals in the TCR sequencing and HLA analysis was recognized as being relatively small. Susac syndrome CD8+ repertoires showed clonal expansion, highest in CD8+ TEMRA cells and greater in clinically active than remitting patients. Over 15 and five Susac-specific public clones were found in the total CD8+ and CD8+ TEMRA repertoires, respectively.

This receptor was taken from a human donor with Susac syndrome. Recombination connected TRBV19 to TRBJ2-5; the D gene is perhaps TRBD1, from 5 matching bases. Sequencing was performed on CD8+ T cells from PBMCs. Here the CDR3 is given as CGGPGTQYF. The nucleotide sequence reads as follows: TGTGGGGGCCCGGGGACCCAGTACTTC.